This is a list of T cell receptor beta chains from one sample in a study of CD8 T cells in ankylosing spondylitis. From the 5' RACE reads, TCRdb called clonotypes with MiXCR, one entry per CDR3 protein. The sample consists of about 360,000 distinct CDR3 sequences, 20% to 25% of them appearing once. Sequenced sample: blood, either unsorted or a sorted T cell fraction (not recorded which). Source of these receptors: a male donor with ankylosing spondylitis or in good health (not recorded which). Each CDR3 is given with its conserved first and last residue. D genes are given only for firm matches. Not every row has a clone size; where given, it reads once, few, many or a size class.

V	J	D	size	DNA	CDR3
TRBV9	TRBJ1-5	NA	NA	TGTGCCAGCAGCTGGACAGACAATCAGCCCCAGCATTTT	CASSWTDNQPQHF
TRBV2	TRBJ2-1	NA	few	TGTGCCAGCCCTAGGAGAGGGGACAATGAGCAGTTCTTC	CASPRRGDNEQFF
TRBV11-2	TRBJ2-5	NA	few	TGTGCCAGCAGCTTAGATGATTTGCGGGAGACCCAGTACTTC	CASSLDDLRETQYF
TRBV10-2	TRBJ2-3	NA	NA	TGCGCCAGCAGTGAGTCCGCGACTAGGGTCGATACGCAGTATTTT	CASSESATRVDTQYF
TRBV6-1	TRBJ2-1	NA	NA	TGTGCCAGCAGTGAGGTGGCTGGGGAGCAGTTCTTC	CASSEVAGEQFF
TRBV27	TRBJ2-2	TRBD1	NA	TGTGCCAGCAGTTCCAGGGACAGCAGGGGAGGGGAGCTGTTTTTT	CASSSRDSRGGELFF
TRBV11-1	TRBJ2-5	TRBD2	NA	TGTGCCAGCAGCTTAGTTCTTGGCGGGCTAGCGGGGGGGAAAGATCAAGAGACCCAGTACTTC	CASSLVLGGLAGGKDQETQYF
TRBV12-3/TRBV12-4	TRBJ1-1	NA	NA	TGTGCCAGCACCAACTGGGAAAAACAGAAAGCTTTCTTT	CASTNWEKQKAFF
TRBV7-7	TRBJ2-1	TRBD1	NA	TGTGCCAGCAGCTCCGGGACAGGGGGCGATGAGCAGTTCTTC	CASSSGTGGDEQFF
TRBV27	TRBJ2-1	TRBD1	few	TGTGCCAGCAGTTTACTCCGGGACAGGGCCTACAATGAGCAGTTCTTC	CASSLLRDRAYNEQFF
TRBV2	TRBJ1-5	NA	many	TGTGCCAGCAGTGTAGGGCCTCATCAGCCCCAGCATTTT	CASSVGPHQPQHF
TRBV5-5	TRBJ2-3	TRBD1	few	TGTGCCAGCAGCCTGGGGACAGACTCCACAGATACGCAGTATTTT	CASSLGTDSTDTQYF
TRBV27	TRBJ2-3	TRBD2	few	TGTGCCAGCAGTCCAACTAGCGGATGGGGGTCAGATACGCAGTATTTT	CASSPTSGWGSDTQYF
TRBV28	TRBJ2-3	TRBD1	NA	TGTGCCAGCAGTAAACCCGGGGACAGGGGGCCGGATACGCAGTATTTT	CASSKPGDRGPDTQYF
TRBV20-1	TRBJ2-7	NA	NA	TGCAGTGCTAGACCTTTGGCAGGATCCTACGAGCAGTACTTC	CSARPLAGSYEQYF
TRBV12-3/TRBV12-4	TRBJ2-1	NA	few	TGTGCCAGCAGTATCCCGGGGGAGGATGAGCAGTTCTTC	CASSIPGEDEQFF
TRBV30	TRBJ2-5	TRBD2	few	TGTGCCTGGAGTGTATTGGTAGCGGGACATGGACAAGAGACCCAGTACTTC	CAWSVLVAGHGQETQYF
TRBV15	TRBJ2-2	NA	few	TGTGCCACCAGCAGAGATCGGGGGAAAGGTGCCGGGGAGCTGTTTTTT	CATSRDRGKGAGELFF
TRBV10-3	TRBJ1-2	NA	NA	TGTGCCATCAGTGAGTCGGGGGGCCATGGCTACACCTTC	CAISESGGHGYTF
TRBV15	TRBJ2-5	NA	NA	TGTGCCACCAGCAGCCTACAGGTTTTAGAGACCCAGTACTTC	CATSSLQVLETQYF
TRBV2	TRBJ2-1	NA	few	TGTGCCAGCAGTGGGGTTGGCGCGAATGAGCAGTTCTTC	CASSGVGANEQFF
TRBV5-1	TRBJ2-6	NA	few	TGCGCCAGCAGCCCACTAGGGCCCGTTCCAGGGGCCAACGTCCTGACTTTC	CASSPLGPVPGANVLTF